This is a list of T cell receptor beta chains from one sample in a study of blood T cell repertoires in COVID-19. Using immunoSEQ multiplex PCR, the repertoire was profiled, and TCRdb retains in-frame clones only, with some absent. In the table there are 250,000 or so clones, about 91% of which are singletons. The specimen sequenced was peripheral blood. The receptors were sampled from a woman aged 25 to 39 with COVID-19, enrolled during active disease. Both conserved end residues are part of each CDR3. A D gene is named only where the DNA matches it firmly. Clone size is shown for a subset of rows, as once, few, many or a class of expanded clone.

TRBJ1-2	once	TRBV27	.	TGTGCCAGCAGTGCCCTGGGGGCCCTAAACTATGGCTACACCTTC	CASSALGALNYGYTF
TRBJ1-2	.	TRBV7-9	.	TGTGCCAGCAGCTTAGCGCACGGGATGCGGGACTATGGCTACACCTTC	CASSLAHGMRDYGYTF
TRBJ2-1	.	TRBV19	TRBD2	TGTGCCAGTAGTATTTCGGCGGGAGATAGGGATGAGCAGTTCTTC	CASSISAGDRDEQFF
TRBJ1-2	.	TRBV12-3/TRBV12-4	.	TGTGCCAGCAGTTTATCGAATCTCGGGGGCTACACCTTC	CASSLSNLGGYTF
TRBJ2-1	.	TRBV5-1	TRBD2	TGCGCCAGCAGCTTGGGCGGGAGGTTTGACAATGAGCAGTTCTTC	CASSLGGRFDNEQFF
TRBJ1-2	.	TRBV27	.	TGTGCCAGCAGTATCACAGGCCCGTATGGCTACACCTTC	CASSITGPYGYTF
TRBJ2-2	.	TRBV6-4	TRBD1	TGTGCCAGCAGAAGGGACAGGGCCACCGGGGAGCTGTTTTTT	CASRRDRATGELFF
TRBJ1-1	.	TRBV5-6	.	TGTGCCACCCAGCTTGGGGCAACCAAAGCTTTCTTT	CATQLGATKAFF
TRBJ2-7	.	TRBV2	TRBD2	TGTGCCAGCAGTGTCCCCGGGACTAGCCAATACGAGCAGTACTTC	CASSVPGTSQYEQYF
TRBJ1-6	.	TRBV6-5	.	TGTGCCAGCAGTTACTCTTCAGGGCTTAATTCACCCCTCCACTTT	CASSYSSGLNSPLHF